This is a list of T cell receptor beta chains from one sample in a study of read filtering for tumor transcriptome and immune sequencing. TCRdb recomputed calls from the reads with MiXCR, one row per CDR3 protein. The sample lists approximately 58,000 distinct CDR3 sequences, roughly an eighth occurring once. Specimen: a population of CD138-negative cells sorted from bone marrow. The receptors stem from a donor aged 40 or over with multiple myeloma. CDR3s include the opening cysteine and the closing phenylalanine or tryptophan. D genes are given only for firm matches. For some rows the clone size is stated as once, few or many, or as a class when expanded; others skip it.

d_call,clone_size,v_call,j_call,cdr3_nt,cdr3_aa
NA,NA,TRBV7-3,TRBJ2-5,TGTACCAGCAGCCCTTTCGCCCGTGGAGAGACCCAGTACTTC,CTSSPFARGETQYF
TRBD1,many,TRBV11-2,TRBJ1-1,TGTGCCAGCAGCTTAAACTGGGACAGGCCGAACACTGAAGCTTTCTTT,CASSLNWDRPNTEAFF
TRBD1,many,TRBV11-2,TRBJ1-2,TGTGCCAGCAGCTTAGGGACAGGGTCTAGCGGCTACACCTTC,CASSLGTGSSGYTF
NA,many,TRBV9,TRBJ1-2,TGTGCCAGCAGCGGAGGCCCAGCAGCAGAAGGTGGCTACACCTTC,CASSGGPAAEGGYTF
NA,many,TRBV19,TRBJ1-2,TGTGCCAGTAGTATAGGGGGACGAGAGACTAACTATGGCTACACCTTC,CASSIGGRETNYGYTF
NA,many,TRBV7-9,TRBJ1-4,TGTGCCAGCAGCTCGGGCGTCGGGAATGAAAAACTGTTTTTT,CASSSGVGNEKLFF
NA,many,TRBV6-2/TRBV6-3,TRBJ1-2,TGTGCCAGCAGCTTAATCACGACAGGAGACTGGGGCTACACCTTC,CASSLITTGDWGYTF
NA,few,TRBV7-8,TRBJ2-5,TGTGCCACCCTTGGACAATGGCGTGCCTGGGGCGACAAAGAGACCCAGTACTTC,CATLGQWRAWGDKETQYF
NA,many,TRBV7-3,TRBJ2-1,TGTGCCAGCAGCTTAATCCCACGGGGGCCCAATGAGCAGTTCTTC,CASSLIPRGPNEQFF
NA,once,TRBV24-1,TRBJ2-5,TGTGCCACCAGTGCCGTTGACCTCCAAGAGACCCAGTACTTC,CATSAVDLQETQYF
NA,many,TRBV2,TRBJ1-1,TGTGCCAGCAGTCAGGGCGGCGGGGACACTGAAGCTTTCTTT,CASSQGGGDTEAFF
NA,NA,TRBV3-1,TRBJ2-6,TGTGCCAGCAGCCAAGATCAGAACTCTGGGGCCAACGTCCGGACTTTC,CASSQDQNSGANVRTF
NA,NA,TRBV3-1,TRBJ2-7,TGTGCCAGCAGCCAATTGGGACGCGAGCAGTACTTC,CASSQLGREQYF
TRBD1,many,TRBV20-1,TRBJ2-3,TGCAGTGCTGAGGACCCGGGACAGGGGGGAACAGATACGCAGTATTTT,CSAEDPGQGGTDTQYF
NA,many,TRBV25-1,TRBJ2-3,TGTGCCAGCAGTGACGGAGTCACAGATACGCAGTATTTT,CASSDGVTDTQYF
TRBD1,NA,TRBV5-1,TRBJ1-6,TGCGCCAGCAGCTTACCAGGGGGCACTAATTCACCCCTCCACTTT,CASSLPGGTNSPLHF
TRBD2,few,TRBV5-1,TRBJ2-3,TGCGCCAGCAACGGAGCGGGGGCAGGAGATACGCAGTATTTT,CASNGAGAGDTQYF
TRBD2,many,TRBV20-1,TRBJ2-3,TGCAGTGCTAGTGTCCGGGCGAGCGGGGGGCCGGCAGATACGCAGTATTTT,CSASVRASGGPADTQYF
NA,many,TRBV5-5,TRBJ1-1,TGTGCCAGCAGCTTTTACAGGGAGGGGACTGAAGCTTTCTTT,CASSFYREGTEAFF
NA,many,TRBV2,TRBJ1-5,TGTGCCAGCAGTGAAGGGACTGCCAGGGTAGCCCAGCATTTT,CASSEGTARVAQHF
NA,many,TRBV28,TRBJ2-5,TGTGCCAGCAGTGTGTACCAAGAGACCCAGTACTTC,CASSVYQETQYF
NA,many,TRBV7-3,TRBJ2-1,TGTGCCAGCAGCTTAAGTCTCCTCCGGGGGAGCTCCTACAATGAGCAGTTCTTC,CASSLSLLRGSSYNEQFF
NA,many,TRBV6-1,TRBJ2-1,TGTGCCAGCAGTGTACTTTTTAATGAGCAGTTCTTC,CASSVLFNEQFF
NA,many,TRBV7-8,TRBJ1-5,TGTGCCAGCAGCTTATGGGGGGACGGCAATCAGCCCCAGCATTTT,CASSLWGDGNQPQHF
TRBD1,many,TRBV24-1,TRBJ2-3,TGTGCCACCAGTGATTACGGGACAGGGGGCGCAGATACGCAGTATTTT,CATSDYGTGGADTQYF
TRBD1,many,TRBV3-1,TRBJ1-1,TGTGCCAGCAGCCCCCGGACAGGGGGGACTGAAGCTTTCTTT,CASSPRTGGTEAFF
TRBD2,many,TRBV25-1,TRBJ2-1,TGTGCCAGCAGTCGGAGGAGGACTAGCGGGGCGAGCAATGAGCAGTTCTTC,CASSRRRTSGASNEQFF
NA,many,TRBV6-6,TRBJ1-1,TGTGCCAGCAGTTACTCCAGGTCGGAAGCTTTCTTT,CASSYSRSEAFF
NA,many,TRBV6-6,TRBJ1-1,TGTGCCAGCAGCCCTCTTGGGGGGGACACTGAAGCTTTCTTT,CASSPLGGDTEAFF
TRBD1,many,TRBV7-3,TRBJ2-2,TGTGCCACTAAAGGACAGGCGAACACCGGGGAGCTGTTTTTT,CATKGQANTGELFF
TRBD1,many,TRBV7-2,TRBJ1-6,TGTGCCAGCAGCACGATAGACAGGGGGCTCGGGGCTTCACCCCTCCACTTT,CASSTIDRGLGASPLHF
NA,many,TRBV3-1,TRBJ1-1,TGTGCCAGCAGCCAAGGGGCATCGCAGGGGACTGAAGCTTTCTTT,CASSQGASQGTEAFF
NA,few,TRBV20-1,TRBJ2-1,TGCAGTGCTAGGTCCCCCGGCAGGGACGATGAGCAGTTCTTC,CSARSPGRDDEQFF
TRBD2,many,TRBV4-2,TRBJ2-7,TGTGCCAGCAGCCACGGACTAGCGGGGAATGCCTACGAGCAGTACTTC,CASSHGLAGNAYEQYF
TRBD1,NA,TRBV5-1,TRBJ2-5,TGCGCCAGCAGCCACTGGACAGGGCCCCATGAGACCCAGTACTTC,CASSHWTGPHETQYF
TRBD2,NA,TRBV3-1,TRBJ2-1,TGTGCCAGCAGCTCGCGGGGGGGTTACAATGAGCAGTTCTTC,CASSSRGGYNEQFF
TRBD2,many,TRBV12-3/TRBV12-4,TRBJ2-5,TGTGCCAGCAGTTTCGGGGGGGAGACCCAGTACTTC,CASSFGGETQYF
NA,many,TRBV7-7,TRBJ2-5,TGTGCTAGCAGCTTAGGCCAGGGGTTAAAAGAGACCCAGTACTTC,CASSLGQGLKETQYF
NA,many,TRBV7-9,TRBJ2-3,TGTGCCAGCAGCCACCCTCGCTTTGATACGCAGTATTTT,CASSHPRFDTQYF
NA,many,TRBV5-1,TRBJ1-4,TGCGCCAGCAGCTTGACGTCAGGAGGGAATGAAAAACTGTTTTTT,CASSLTSGGNEKLFF
NA,medium-sized,TRBV20-1,TRBJ2-1,TGCAGTGCTAGAGGGACGACAGGGAGGGCAAACAATGAGCAGTTCTTC,CSARGTTGRANNEQFF
TRBD1,many,TRBV5-1,TRBJ1-2,TGCGCCAGCAGGGTACGGGACAGGAACTATGGCTACACCTTC,CASRVRDRNYGYTF
TRBD1,many,TRBV5-1,TRBJ1-4,TGCGCCAGCAGCGGAGAGACAGGGATCGCTAATGAAAAACTGTTTTTT,CASSGETGIANEKLFF
NA,many,TRBV20-1,TRBJ2-4,TGCAGTGTCCCGAGAGTCTCAGAGGGCATTCAGTACTTC,CSVPRVSEGIQYF
NA,many,TRBV24-1,TRBJ1-4,TGTGCCACCGGAGAGAATGAAAAACTGTTTTTT,CATGENEKLFF
TRBD1,many,TRBV14,TRBJ2-6,TGTGCCAGCAGTTCCGGACAGGGAATCTCTGGGGCCAACGTCCTGACTTTC,CASSSGQGISGANVLTF
TRBD1,few,TRBV3-1,TRBJ1-2,TGTGCCAGCAGCCAAGATCCCAGGGGGAACTATGGCTACACCTTC,CASSQDPRGNYGYTF
TRBD2,many,TRBV7-3,TRBJ2-1,TGTGCCAGCAGCAGGGGCTACTCAGCGGGGGGGCGCAATGAGCAGTTCTTC,CASSRGYSAGGRNEQFF
NA,many,TRBV7-3,TRBJ2-1,TGTGCCAGCAGCCCCCAGGGCCGAGCTGAGCAGTTCTTC,CASSPQGRAEQFF
NA,many,TRBV25-1,TRBJ1-1,TGTGCCAGCAGCGTAGTAGGGTCAGGGGACACTGAAGCTTTCTTT,CASSVVGSGDTEAFF
NA,many,TRBV7-9,TRBJ2-5,TGTGCCAGCAGCCCCAGAGACCAAGAGACCCAGTACTTC,CASSPRDQETQYF
NA,many,TRBV20-1,TRBJ2-4,TGCAGTGCTAGAGGGAGTGAGCCGGCCAAAAACATTCAGTACTTC,CSARGSEPAKNIQYF